This T cell receptor beta chain was recorded in a study of OX40 agonist ivuxolimab in advanced cancers. Background on the study: A diagnosis of hepatocellular carcinoma, melanoma, renal cell or head and neck cancer was present in dose-escalation patients. Study-level results: Partial responders at 0.1-3.0 mg/kg had among the lowest clonal expansion.

Profiled with immunoSEQ multiplex PCR; TCRdb holds only in-frame clones, not every one. The table includes over 75,000 clones, around 87% detected once. The CDR3 is 16 amino acids. Germline V gives CDR1 LGHNA, CDR2 YNFKEQ. V lost 1 base and J lost 7; bases outside the gene matches: 11. A word on this clone: Its antigen remains unknown.

The receptor's source is an adult with an advanced solid tumor such as melanoma, head and neck, liver or kidney cancer. The V gene is TRBV4-2, the J gene TRBJ2-3, with 7 positions matching TRBD2. The sample in question was CD4+ or CD8+ T cells sorted from blood, obtained in a trial of the OX40 agonist ivuxolimab. Here the CDR3 DNA reads TGTGCCAGCAGCCAAGTAGGACTAGAGGGAGTAAATACGCAGTATTTT. Its protein product is CASSQVGLEGVNTQYF.